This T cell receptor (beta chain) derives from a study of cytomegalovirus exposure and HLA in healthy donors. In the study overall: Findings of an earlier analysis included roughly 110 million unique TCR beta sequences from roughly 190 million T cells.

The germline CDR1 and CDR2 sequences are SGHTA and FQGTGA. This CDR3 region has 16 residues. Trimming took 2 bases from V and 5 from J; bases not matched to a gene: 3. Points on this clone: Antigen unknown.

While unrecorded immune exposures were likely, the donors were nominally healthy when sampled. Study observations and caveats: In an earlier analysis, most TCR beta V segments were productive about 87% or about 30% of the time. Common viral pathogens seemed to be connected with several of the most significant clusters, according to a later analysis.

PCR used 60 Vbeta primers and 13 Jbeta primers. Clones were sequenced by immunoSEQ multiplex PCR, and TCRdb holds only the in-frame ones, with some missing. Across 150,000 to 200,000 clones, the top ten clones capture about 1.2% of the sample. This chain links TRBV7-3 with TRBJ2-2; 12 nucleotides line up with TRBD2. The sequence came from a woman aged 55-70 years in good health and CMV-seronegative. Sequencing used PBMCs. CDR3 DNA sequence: TGTGCCAGCAGCTTAGGCACTAGCGGGAGGACCGGGGAGCTGTTTTTT. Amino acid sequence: CASSLGTSGRTGELFF.